Listed below are T cell receptor beta chains from one sample, sequenced in a study of blood T cells in healthy people across ages. Each CDR3 protein is one row after TCRdb ran MiXCR on the 5' RACE reads. This table holds 730,000 or so distinct CDR3 sequences, about 43% found once. The sequenced sample consisted of blood. These receptors were collected from an elderly man in good health. CDR3s include the opening cysteine and the closing phenylalanine or tryptophan. Each record gives: clone size, J gene, V gene, D gene, CDR3 DNA, CDR3 protein. The D gene is left open where the match is weak. Rows may omit the clone size; those that give it use once, few, many or a size class.

abundance: -
j_gene: TRBJ2-7
v_gene: TRBV3-1
d_gene: -
CDR3nt: TGTGCCAGCAGCACCCGCATAGGGTACGAGCAGTACTTC
CDR3aa: CASSTRIGYEQYF

abundance: -
j_gene: TRBJ2-2
v_gene: TRBV7-3
d_gene: TRBD2
CDR3nt: TGTGCCAGCAGCTTATCGGGACTAGCGGGAGGTTCCGGGGAGCTGTTTTTT
CDR3aa: CASSLSGLAGGSGELFF

abundance: few
j_gene: TRBJ2-7
v_gene: TRBV7-2
d_gene: TRBD1
CDR3nt: TGTGCCAGCAGCCTGGGGCCAGGGGGTAACTCCTACGAGCAGTACTTC
CDR3aa: CASSLGPGGNSYEQYF

abundance: few
j_gene: TRBJ2-7
v_gene: TRBV6-1
d_gene: -
CDR3nt: TGTGCCAGCAGTGAAATATCAGGTTCCTACGAGCAGTACTTC
CDR3aa: CASSEISGSYEQYF

abundance: few
j_gene: TRBJ2-6
v_gene: TRBV2
d_gene: -
CDR3nt: TGTGCCAGCAGTTCTATTAGGGGGGTTGGTACTGGGGCCAACGTCCTGACTTTC
CDR3aa: CASSSIRGVGTGANVLTF

abundance: -
j_gene: TRBJ2-7
v_gene: TRBV12-3/TRBV12-4
d_gene: TRBD2
CDR3nt: TGTGCCAGCAGTTTCACCCATGGGGCTAGCGGGGGGGCTCGTTACGAGCAGTACTTC
CDR3aa: CASSFTHGASGGARYEQYF

abundance: -
j_gene: TRBJ1-1
v_gene: TRBV20-1
d_gene: TRBD1
CDR3nt: TGCAGTGCTAGAGGAGACAGGGAAAGCACTGAAGCTTTCTTT
CDR3aa: CSARGDRESTEAFF

abundance: few
j_gene: TRBJ2-4
v_gene: TRBV27
d_gene: TRBD2
CDR3nt: TGTGCCAGCAGTTTTCGGACTAGCGGGAGTGGGTTCATTCAGTACTTC
CDR3aa: CASSFRTSGSGFIQYF

abundance: once
j_gene: TRBJ2-1
v_gene: TRBV20-1
d_gene: -
CDR3nt: TGCAGTGTACCCCTGGGGGCACGCAATGAGCAGTTCTTC
CDR3aa: CSVPLGARNEQFF

abundance: -
j_gene: TRBJ1-2
v_gene: TRBV28
d_gene: -
CDR3nt: TGTGCCAGCAGAGGATTGACAGGCAAGTGTGGCTACACCTTC
CDR3aa: CASRGLTGKCGYTF

abundance: few
j_gene: TRBJ1-4
v_gene: TRBV5-1
d_gene: -
CDR3nt: TGCGCCAGCAGCATGAACACAGCAACTAATGAAAAACTGTTTTTT
CDR3aa: CASSMNTATNEKLFF

abundance: few
j_gene: TRBJ2-1
v_gene: TRBV7-9
d_gene: TRBD2
CDR3nt: TGTGCCAGCACCCCAACTAGCGGGAGTCTTGATGAGCAGTTCTTC
CDR3aa: CASTPTSGSLDEQFF

abundance: few
j_gene: TRBJ2-7
v_gene: TRBV20-1
d_gene: -
CDR3nt: TGCAGTGCTAATGGGCACTCGTTCTCCTACGAGCAGTACTTC
CDR3aa: CSANGHSFSYEQYF

abundance: few
j_gene: TRBJ2-1
v_gene: TRBV6-2/TRBV6-3
d_gene: -
CDR3nt: TGTGCCAGCAGTGACTCGAACCCAAATGAGCAGTTCTTC
CDR3aa: CASSDSNPNEQFF

abundance: few
j_gene: TRBJ2-3
v_gene: TRBV25-1
d_gene: -
CDR3nt: TGTGCCAGCAGTAACTCCGACAGTGTCGATACGCAGTATTTT
CDR3aa: CASSNSDSVDTQYF

abundance: -
j_gene: TRBJ2-1
v_gene: TRBV6-2/TRBV6-3
d_gene: -
CDR3nt: TGTGCCAGCAGCCCCGTCGCGCGGAGCTACAATGAGCAGTTCTTC
CDR3aa: CASSPVARSYNEQFF

abundance: -
j_gene: TRBJ1-4
v_gene: TRBV15
d_gene: -
CDR3nt: TGTGCCACCAGTATTGACAGTTCAGGTGAAAAACTGTTTTTT
CDR3aa: CATSIDSSGEKLFF

abundance: -
j_gene: TRBJ2-1
v_gene: TRBV9
d_gene: TRBD2
CDR3nt: TGTGCCAGCAGCGAGCGGGGGGCATACAGGAATGAGCAGTTCTTC
CDR3aa: CASSERGAYRNEQFF

abundance: few
j_gene: TRBJ2-3
v_gene: TRBV20-1
d_gene: -
CDR3nt: TGCAGTGCTAGAGATGACCCAGCCAGCACAGATACGCAGTATTTT
CDR3aa: CSARDDPASTDTQYF

abundance: -
j_gene: TRBJ2-7
v_gene: TRBV7-2
d_gene: TRBD2
CDR3nt: TGTGCCAGCAGCAGCGGACTAGCGGGCTACGAGCAGTACTTC
CDR3aa: CASSSGLAGYEQYF

abundance: -
j_gene: TRBJ2-1
v_gene: TRBV6-2/TRBV6-3
d_gene: TRBD2
CDR3nt: TGTGCCAGCAGTTACAAGCGGGGGGTCGAGCAGTTCTTC
CDR3aa: CASSYKRGVEQFF

abundance: few
j_gene: TRBJ2-5
v_gene: TRBV2
d_gene: -
CDR3nt: TGTGCCAGCAGCCCTGTGGAGACCCAGTACTTC
CDR3aa: CASSPVETQYF

abundance: many
j_gene: TRBJ2-3
v_gene: TRBV20-1
d_gene: -
CDR3nt: TGCAGTGCTAGAGGCACAGTGGATACAGATACGCAGTATTTT
CDR3aa: CSARGTVDTDTQYF

abundance: -
j_gene: TRBJ2-5
v_gene: TRBV7-2
d_gene: TRBD2
CDR3nt: TGTGCCAGCAGCTTAGAACTAGCGGGAGGGCCACAGACCCAGTACTTC
CDR3aa: CASSLELAGGPQTQYF

abundance: -
j_gene: TRBJ2-5
v_gene: TRBV7-2
d_gene: TRBD2
CDR3nt: TGTGCCAGCAGCTTTGGGGGGGGATTGGAGACCCAGTACTTC
CDR3aa: CASSFGGGLETQYF

abundance: -
j_gene: TRBJ1-1
v_gene: TRBV4-3
d_gene: -
CDR3nt: TGCGCCGGCAGACAGGTCGAAGACACTGAAGCTTTCTTT
CDR3aa: CAGRQVEDTEAFF

abundance: -
j_gene: TRBJ1-6
v_gene: TRBV28
d_gene: -
CDR3nt: TGTGCCAGCAGGCTAACTAATTCACCCCTCCACTTT
CDR3aa: CASRLTNSPLHF

abundance: few
j_gene: TRBJ1-2
v_gene: TRBV10-2
d_gene: TRBD1
CDR3nt: TGCGCCAGCAGTGGACAGGGGGCCTTTGGCTACACCTTC
CDR3aa: CASSGQGAFGYTF

abundance: -
j_gene: TRBJ2-5
v_gene: TRBV25-1
d_gene: TRBD2
CDR3nt: TGTGCCAGCAGTGGGACTAGTTATCAAGAGACCCAGTACTTC
CDR3aa: CASSGTSYQETQYF

abundance: many
j_gene: TRBJ2-5
v_gene: TRBV29-1
d_gene: -
CDR3nt: TGCAGCGTTGAGGCCAGGGAGAAATGGGAGACCCAGTACTTC
CDR3aa: CSVEAREKWETQYF

abundance: -
j_gene: TRBJ2-2
v_gene: TRBV10-1
d_gene: -
CDR3nt: TGCGCCAGCAGTGATGCGGGTGACACCGGGGAGCTGTTTTTT
CDR3aa: CASSDAGDTGELFF

abundance: once
j_gene: TRBJ2-7
v_gene: TRBV6-4
d_gene: TRBD1
CDR3nt: TGTGCCAGCAGCCTTGACAGGGGGCAAAATGAGCAGTACTTC
CDR3aa: CASSLDRGQNEQYF

abundance: few
j_gene: TRBJ2-7
v_gene: TRBV9
d_gene: -
CDR3nt: TGTGCCAGCAGCGTAGGAGGGGGGGGCTCCTACGAGCAGTACTTC
CDR3aa: CASSVGGGGSYEQYF

abundance: -
j_gene: TRBJ1-6
v_gene: TRBV20-1
d_gene: -
CDR3nt: TGCAGCTCTGGGACCAGGGGAAGGGGGTCACCCCTCCACTTT
CDR3aa: CSSGTRGRGSPLHF

abundance: few
j_gene: TRBJ2-5
v_gene: TRBV21-1
d_gene: -
CDR3nt: TGTGCCAGCAGCAAAGGTCCCAGGGAGACCCAGTACTTC
CDR3aa: CASSKGPRETQYF

abundance: few
j_gene: TRBJ2-5
v_gene: TRBV7-2
d_gene: TRBD1
CDR3nt: TGTGCCAGCAGCCCCGTGGGACAGGGGGGAGGAGAGACCCAGTACTTC
CDR3aa: CASSPVGQGGGETQYF

abundance: few
j_gene: TRBJ2-7
v_gene: TRBV4-2
d_gene: -
CDR3nt: TGTGCCAGCAGCCAAACCCATCTCCTAGCTTCCTACGAGCAGTACTTC
CDR3aa: CASSQTHLLASYEQYF

abundance: few
j_gene: TRBJ1-4
v_gene: TRBV20-1
d_gene: -
CDR3nt: TGCAGTGCTAGAGGGGGTCCTACCGCAGAAAAACTGTTTTTT
CDR3aa: CSARGGPTAEKLFF

abundance: few
j_gene: TRBJ2-7
v_gene: TRBV11-1
d_gene: TRBD1
CDR3nt: TGTGCCAGCAGCCTCCGACAGGGGTACAGTCTTACCTACGAGCAGTACTTC
CDR3aa: CASSLRQGYSLTYEQYF

abundance: few
j_gene: TRBJ2-7
v_gene: TRBV6-2/TRBV6-3
d_gene: -
CDR3nt: TGTGCCAGCAACAGCCGCGAGACCTCCTACAATGAGCAGTACTTC
CDR3aa: CASNSRETSYNEQYF

abundance: -
j_gene: TRBJ2-4
v_gene: TRBV28
d_gene: -
CDR3nt: TGTGCCAGCAGCACAAGCTTGCTACGTTTACAAGCCAAAAACATTCAGTACTTC
CDR3aa: CASSTSLLRLQAKNIQYF

abundance: -
j_gene: TRBJ1-2
v_gene: TRBV7-2
d_gene: TRBD1
CDR3nt: TGTGCCAGCAGCAACGGACAGGGGGCTAAATCCTATGGCTACACCTTC
CDR3aa: CASSNGQGAKSYGYTF

abundance: -
j_gene: TRBJ1-2
v_gene: TRBV7-2
d_gene: -
CDR3nt: TGTGCCAGCAGCCCCCGGCCCCAAGAGGACTATGGCTACACCTTC
CDR3aa: CASSPRPQEDYGYTF

abundance: -
j_gene: TRBJ2-1
v_gene: TRBV6-4
d_gene: TRBD2
CDR3nt: TGTGCCAGCAGTGAGGAAGCGGGAGGGCCGGGTGAGCAGTTCTTC
CDR3aa: CASSEEAGGPGEQFF

abundance: -
j_gene: TRBJ2-1
v_gene: TRBV10-1
d_gene: -
CDR3nt: TGCGCCAGGAGTGAAGGGACACCCTACAATGAGCAGTTCTTC
CDR3aa: CARSEGTPYNEQFF

abundance: -
j_gene: TRBJ2-5
v_gene: TRBV20-1
d_gene: -
CDR3nt: TGCAGTGCCAGGGACTCGCAGTATAAGACCCAGTACTTC
CDR3aa: CSARDSQYKTQYF